A single sample gave rise to the 16 T cell receptor beta chains below, sequenced in a study of blood T cell repertoires in COVID-19. The repertoire was sequenced with immunoSEQ multiplex PCR; TCRdb's copy has only in-frame clones and lacks some. The data show under 250,000 clones, 85% to 90% seen once. The material sequenced was peripheral blood. All receptors derive from a woman aged 55-69 years with acute or convalescent COVID-19.

The chain has TRBV13 and TRBJ2-7; TRBD1 might be the D (6 bases). CDR3 length equals 12 residues. Trimming took off 3 bases at V and 6 bases at J, with 9 bases between the two ends. Germline V CDR1 and CDR2: PRHDT, FYEKMQ (reference sequence). This CDR3 is CASSFRGGEQYF. In DNA, the CDR3 is TGTGCCAGCAGCTTTAGAGGGGGCGAGCAGTACTTC.

This clone has more than one count but fewer than ten. V is TRBV18 and J is TRBJ2-2, with TRBD2 matching 11 bases. The CDR3 sequence is 18 residues long. After removal of 0 bases from V and 5 bases from J, the junction contained 8 bases not matched to a gene. Germline CDR1 KGHSH, CDR2 LQKENI. The CDR3 loop reads CASSPPVLAGAGTGELFF. DNA of the CDR3: TGTGCCAGCTCACCACCTGTACTAGCGGGGGCCGGAACCGGGGAGCTGTTTTTT.

The V call is TRBV13, the J call TRBJ2-1; 10 bases match TRBD2. Germline CDR1 reads PRHDT; CDR2 reads FYEKMQ (reference sequence). V shed 4 bases and J 4 bases; nucleotides not matched to a gene: 13. The length of the CDR3 is 18 residues. In DNA form, the CDR3 reads TGTGCCAGCAGCTCATTCCCCTACAGCGGGGGGGCTTACAATGAGCAGTTCTTC. It yields the protein CASSSFPYSGGAYNEQFF.

A single count supports this clone. Within the sample, other DNA sequences also encode this same CDR3. The chain employs TRBV6-5 and TRBJ1-3, with D perhaps matching TRBD1 (5 bases). Trimming took 2 bases from V and 3 from J, leaving 8 bases between them. The CDR3 totals 14 residues. The germline CDR1 and CDR2 sequences are MNHEY and SVGAGI. CDR3 bases: TGTGCCAGCAGTTACACAGGTCGTGGAAACACCATATATTTT. Its protein is CASSYTGRGNTIYF.

This rearrangement joins TRBV15 to TRBJ1-3; 10 bases align to TRBD1. V was clipped by 3 bases and J by 3 bases; unmatched bases: 5. Germline V gene lookup returns CDR1 LNHNV and CDR2 YYDKDF (reference sequence). The length of the CDR3 is 16 residues. The CDR3 spells CATSRGQGKGGNTIYF. The CDR3 bases are TGTGCCACCAGCAGGGGACAGGGGAAGGGTGGAAACACCATATATTTT.

V is TRBV12-1 and J is TRBJ2-1; TRBD2, the table's D call, lacks a check against the DNA. TRBV12-1 is termed a pseudogene. The CDR3 is made up of 19 amino acids. The CDR3 DNA reads TGTGCCAGCAGCTCCTCCGGGACTATCGCCGCTAGCTCCTACAATGAGCAGTTCTTC. This codes for CASSSSGTIAASSYNEQFF.

V usage is TRBV6-6 and J usage is TRBJ1-5; 8 nucleotides agree with TRBD1. V lost 6 bases and J lost 2; bases outside the gene matches: 3. CDR1 is MNHNY and CDR2 is SVGAGI in the germline V gene (reference sequence). The CDR3 is 14 amino acids. The CDR3 region has the DNA TGTGCCAGCAGCAAGGACAGGGGCAATCAGCCCCAGCATTTT. Protein: CASSKDRGNQPQHF.

The chain employs TRBV5-1 and TRBJ2-1; D perhaps matches TRBD2 (6 bases). This CDR3 region has 15 residues. V lost 4 bases and J 2 bases, leaving 13 bases between the germline ends. Looked up from germline, CDR1 is SGHRS and CDR2 is YFSETQ. The CDR3 spells CASSLFSGPYNEQFF. As DNA, the CDR3 is TGCGCCAGCAGCCTATTTAGCGGTCCCTACAATGAGCAGTTCTTC.

The genes are TRBV18 and TRBJ2-3; 9 nucleotides agree with TRBD2. Per germline, CDR1 KGHSH and CDR2 LQKENI. The junction had 3 bases not matched to a gene; V was cut back by 3 bases and J by 2 bases. CDR3 length: 15 residues. The CDR3 DNA reads as TGTGCCAGCTCACCTGTAGCGGGAGCCACAGATACGCAGTATTTT. Residues: CASSPVAGATDTQYF.

The chain employs TRBV11-2 and TRBJ2-3; a possible D gene is TRBD2 (5 bases). Germline lookup yields CDR1 SGHAT and CDR2 FQNNGV. V was cut by 3 bases and J by 2 bases, with 15 bases left in between. The CDR3 consists of 16 residues. This chain's CDR3 is CASSFHQRSSTDTQYF. As DNA, the CDR3 is TGTGCCAGCAGCTTTCACCAGCGGTCCTCCACAGATACGCAGTATTTT.

J is TRBJ2-2 and V is TRBV15, with D maybe TRBD2 (5 bases). The germline V and J ends were trimmed by 9 bases and 4 bases, with 6 bases remaining between them. The CDR3 consists of 11 residues. From germline, CDR1 is LNHNV and CDR2 YYDKDF (reference sequence). The CDR3 DNA is TGTGCCACACGGGGCACCGGGGAGCTGTTTTTT. This translates into CATRGTGELFF.

This clone was observed once. This rearrangement joins TRBV7-6 to TRBJ2-1; 9 bases are shared with TRBD2. The CDR3 spans 16 residues. The V and J ends lost 6 bases and 10 bases, in that order; junction bases with no gene match: 16. Per germline, CDR1 SGHVS and CDR2 FNYEAQ. This CDR3 is CASSLEAGGRAREQFF. CDR3 DNA: TGTGCCAGCAGTCTAGAGGCGGGAGGGCGAGCTCGGGAGCAGTTCTTC. Together with reference TRBV7-6 and TRBJ2-1, the CDR3 gives the full variable domain: GAGVSQSPRYKVTKRGQDVALRCDPISGHVSLYWYRQALGQGPEFLTYFNYEAQQDKSGLPNDRFSAERPEGSISTLTIQRTEQRDSAMYRCASSLEAGGRAREQFFGPGTRLTVL.

The chain employs TRBV5-4 and TRBJ1-2; 8 nucleotides match TRBD1. The CDR3 runs to 15 residues. V dropped 3 bases and J dropped 1; count of bases not matched to a gene: 5. The germline CDR1 and CDR2 sequences are SGHNT and YYREEE (reference sequence). The CDR3: CASSSDRVDNYGYTF. The CDR3 bases are TGTGCCAGCAGCTCGGACAGGGTGGATAACTATGGCTACACCTTC.

The chain carries TRBV18 and TRBJ1-1; 10 bases match TRBD1. CDR1 is KGHSH and CDR2 is LQKENI in the germline V gene. The CDR3 contains 16 residues. V lost 0 bases to trimming and J lost 4 bases; unmatched junction nucleotides: 5. The CDR3 nucleotides are TGTGCCAGCTCACCACCGACAGGGGGCTTGGGCACTGAAGCTTTCTTT. Amino acid sequence: CASSPPTGGLGTEAFF.

V and J are TRBV27 and TRBJ1-5, with 11 bases lining up with TRBD1. Germline CDR1 is MNHEY and CDR2 is SMNVEV (reference sequence). There are 18 residues in the CDR3. Trimming at V came to 6 bases and at J to 2 bases, leaving 12 bases not matched to a gene. CDR3 sequence: CASSPNRDRGSGNQPQHF. The DNA of the CDR3 is TGTGCCAGCAGCCCCAACCGGGACAGGGGGTCAGGCAATCAGCCCCAGCATTTT.

This chain joins TRBV5-5 and TRBJ2-2, with D unclear. The CDR3 covers 17 residues. V was pared by 2 bases and J by 4 bases, with 18 bases between. CDR1 is SGHKS, CDR2 YYEKEE, per germline (reference sequence). CDR3 region: CASSFHRSGTFTGELFF. CDR3 coding DNA: TGTGCCAGCAGCTTCCACCGGAGTGGCACTTTCACCGGGGAGCTGTTTTTT.